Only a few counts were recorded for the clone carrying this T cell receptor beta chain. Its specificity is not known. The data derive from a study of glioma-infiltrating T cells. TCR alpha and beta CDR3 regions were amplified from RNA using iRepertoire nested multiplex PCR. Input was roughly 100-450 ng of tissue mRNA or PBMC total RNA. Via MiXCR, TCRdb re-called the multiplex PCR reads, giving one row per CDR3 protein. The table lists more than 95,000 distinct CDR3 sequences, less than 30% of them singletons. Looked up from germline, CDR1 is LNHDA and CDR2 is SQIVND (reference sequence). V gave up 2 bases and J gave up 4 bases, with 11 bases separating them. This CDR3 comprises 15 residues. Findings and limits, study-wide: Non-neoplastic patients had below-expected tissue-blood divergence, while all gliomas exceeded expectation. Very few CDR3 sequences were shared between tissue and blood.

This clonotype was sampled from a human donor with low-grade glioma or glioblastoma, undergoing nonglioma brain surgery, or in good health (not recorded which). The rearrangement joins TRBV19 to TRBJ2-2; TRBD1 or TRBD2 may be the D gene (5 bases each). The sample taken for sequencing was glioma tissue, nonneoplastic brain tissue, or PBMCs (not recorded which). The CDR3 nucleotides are TGTGCCAGTAGTATACCGGGGCTAGGCACCGGGGAGCTGTTTTTT. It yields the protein CASSIPGLGTGELFF.